These T cell receptor beta chains were read from a single sample in a study of T cell responses to AZD1222 COVID-19 vaccine. TCRdb's table, derived via immunoSEQ multiplex PCR, lists solely in-frame clones and lacks some. Of 130,000 or so clones in the sample, 89% are singletons; the top ten hold 2.9%. Sequencing was performed on peripheral blood, taken on day 0 of AZD1222 vaccination. The receptor set was obtained from an adult in good health. Each CDR3 is given with its conserved first and last residue. A D gene is named only where the DNA matches it firmly. Clone size appears in some rows only: once, few, many, or a class for an expanded clone.

V gene: TRBV7-9
D gene: .
J gene: TRBJ1-1
clone size: .
CDR3 DNA: TGTGCCAGCAGCTTAATTCCGGGCAGGAACACTGAAGCTTTCTTT
CDR3 protein: CASSLIPGRNTEAFF

V gene: TRBV6-5
D gene: .
J gene: TRBJ2-2
clone size: .
CDR3 DNA: TGTGCCAGCAGTTACTTCGGGGGAGGCTCCACCGGGGAGCTGTTTTTT
CDR3 protein: CASSYFGGGSTGELFF

V gene: TRBV20-1
D gene: .
J gene: TRBJ2-1
clone size: .
CDR3 DNA: TGCAGTGCTAGTCCAAGCTCCTACAATGAGCAGTTCTTC
CDR3 protein: CSASPSSYNEQFF

V gene: TRBV5-1
D gene: TRBD1
J gene: TRBJ2-7
clone size: .
CDR3 DNA: TGCGCCAGCAGCTTTGGACAGGGTGTATGGAAGACCTACGAGCAGTACTTC
CDR3 protein: CASSFGQGVWKTYEQYF

V gene: TRBV19
D gene: TRBD1
J gene: TRBJ2-2
clone size: .
CDR3 DNA: TGTGCCAGTAGTAGGGACAGATCCCACCGGGAGCTGTTTTTT
CDR3 protein: CASSRDRSHRELFF

V gene: TRBV6-1
D gene: TRBD1
J gene: TRBJ1-4
clone size: .
CDR3 DNA: TGTGCCAGCAGTGAATACAGGGGGGCTAATGAAAAACTGTTTTTT
CDR3 protein: CASSEYRGANEKLFF

V gene: TRBV7-2
D gene: .
J gene: TRBJ2-7
clone size: once
CDR3 DNA: TGTGCCAGCAGCTCCCGGGACCCCAACCGAAAGTACTTC
CDR3 protein: CASSSRDPNRKYF

V gene: TRBV7-3
D gene: TRBD1
J gene: TRBJ2-3
clone size: once
CDR3 DNA: TGTGCCAGCAGCCCGGGACAGGGAGGAACAGATACGCAGTATTTT
CDR3 protein: CASSPGQGGTDTQYF

V gene: TRBV5-4
D gene: TRBD2
J gene: TRBJ2-2
clone size: .
CDR3 DNA: TGTGCCAGCAGCCCCGGGACTAGCGGGATAAACGGGGAGCTGTTTTTT
CDR3 protein: CASSPGTSGINGELFF

V gene: TRBV27
D gene: TRBD2
J gene: TRBJ2-2
clone size: .
CDR3 DNA: TGTGCCAGCAACGTCGGGAGGGTCGACACCGGGGAGCTGTTTTTT
CDR3 protein: CASNVGRVDTGELFF

V gene: TRBV4-1
D gene: .
J gene: TRBJ1-4
clone size: .
CDR3 DNA: TGCGCCAGCAGCCAAGATCGCGGCAGACCTAATGAAAAACTGTTTTTT
CDR3 protein: CASSQDRGRPNEKLFF

V gene: TRBV27
D gene: .
J gene: TRBJ2-7
clone size: .
CDR3 DNA: TGTGCCAGCAGTTTACGTCAGGGTCGGACCTACGAGCAGTACTTC
CDR3 protein: CASSLRQGRTYEQYF

V gene: TRBV24-1
D gene: .
J gene: TRBJ2-3
clone size: .
CDR3 DNA: TGTGCCACCAGTGATAGGACAGAGGTGGGAGATACGCAGTATTTT
CDR3 protein: CATSDRTEVGDTQYF

V gene: TRBV18
D gene: TRBD1
J gene: TRBJ1-3
clone size: .
CDR3 DNA: TGTGCCAGCTCACCCCCGGGACAGGGAACTGGAAACACCATATATTTT
CDR3 protein: CASSPPGQGTGNTIYF

V gene: TRBV6-6
D gene: .
J gene: TRBJ2-3
clone size: .
CDR3 DNA: TGTGCCAGCGGGTTAGGCACAGATACGCAGTATTTT
CDR3 protein: CASGLGTDTQYF

V gene: TRBV18
D gene: .
J gene: TRBJ1-4
clone size: .
CDR3 DNA: TGTGCCAGCTCACCGCGGACAGAAGAAAAACTGTTTTTT
CDR3 protein: CASSPRTEEKLFF

V gene: TRBV4-1
D gene: .
J gene: TRBJ2-1
clone size: .
CDR3 DNA: TGCGCCAGCAGCCAGGTACTGCCCTACAATGAGCAGTTCTTC
CDR3 protein: CASSQVLPYNEQFF

V gene: TRBV7-9
D gene: TRBD1
J gene: TRBJ1-2
clone size: .
CDR3 DNA: TGTGCCAGCAGCCCGGACAGGGCCCCCTATGGCTACACCTTC
CDR3 protein: CASSPDRAPYGYTF

V gene: TRBV18
D gene: TRBD1
J gene: TRBJ1-1
clone size: .
CDR3 DNA: TGTGCCAGCTCACCAAGGACAGGGGACACTGAAGCTTTCTTT
CDR3 protein: CASSPRTGDTEAFF

V gene: TRBV24-1
D gene: .
J gene: TRBJ2-5
clone size: .
CDR3 DNA: TGTGCCACCAGGGGTTGGGGGGAAGAGACCCAGTACTTC
CDR3 protein: CATRGWGEETQYF

V gene: TRBV18
D gene: TRBD1
J gene: TRBJ1-1
clone size: .
CDR3 DNA: TGTGCCAGCTCACCCGGACAGGGTGGGGGGTTACGGACTGAAGCTTTCTTT
CDR3 protein: CASSPGQGGGLRTEAFF

V gene: TRBV7-8
D gene: .
J gene: TRBJ1-2
clone size: .
CDR3 DNA: TGTGCCAGCAGCCACCTGACAGGCCAGGCAATCTATGGCTACACCTTC
CDR3 protein: CASSHLTGQAIYGYTF

V gene: TRBV16
D gene: .
J gene: TRBJ1-2
clone size: .
CDR3 DNA: TGTGCCAGCAGCCAATTCCAGGGCGGCTCACAAGGCTACACCTTC
CDR3 protein: CASSQFQGGSQGYTF

V gene: TRBV12-3/TRBV12-4
D gene: TRBD1
J gene: TRBJ1-2
clone size: .
CDR3 DNA: TGTGCCAGCAGTCTCGGACAGGTTTCGAGCTACACCTTC
CDR3 protein: CASSLGQVSSYTF

V gene: TRBV4-3
D gene: TRBD1
J gene: TRBJ1-2
clone size: once
CDR3 DNA: TGCGCCAGCAGCCCAAATGACAGGGCCTATGGCTACACCTTC
CDR3 protein: CASSPNDRAYGYTF

V gene: TRBV6-2/TRBV6-3
D gene: TRBD2
J gene: TRBJ2-1
clone size: .
CDR3 DNA: TGTGCCAGCAGTTCCGACATAGCGGGAGGTGTCTACAATGAGCAGTTCTTC
CDR3 protein: CASSSDIAGGVYNEQFF

V gene: TRBV7-2
D gene: TRBD2
J gene: TRBJ2-5
clone size: .
CDR3 DNA: TGTGCCAGCAGCCCTCTTTTTTTTAGCGGGATGGGTCAAGAGACCCAGTACTTC
CDR3 protein: CASSPLFFSGMGQETQYF

V gene: TRBV18
D gene: .
J gene: TRBJ1-2
clone size: .
CDR3 DNA: TGTGCCAGCTCACCGCGGGACAAGAACTATGGCTACACCTTC
CDR3 protein: CASSPRDKNYGYTF

V gene: TRBV5-1
D gene: .
J gene: TRBJ1-2
clone size: .
CDR3 DNA: TGCGCCAGCAGCTTGGGGACCTATGGCTACACCTTC
CDR3 protein: CASSLGTYGYTF

V gene: TRBV7-3
D gene: .
J gene: TRBJ1-1
clone size: .
CDR3 DNA: TGTGCCAGCAGCTTAGGACGGACTGAAGCTTTCTTT
CDR3 protein: CASSLGRTEAFF

V gene: TRBV2
D gene: TRBD2
J gene: TRBJ2-5
clone size: .
CDR3 DNA: TGTGCCAGCTTGGGGAGGGGAGGAGAGACCCAGTACTTC
CDR3 protein: CASLGRGGETQYF

V gene: TRBV5-8
D gene: TRBD1
J gene: TRBJ2-7
clone size: .
CDR3 DNA: TGTGCCAGCTCTCTGGGACAGAAGCAGTACTTC
CDR3 protein: CASSLGQKQYF

V gene: TRBV2
D gene: .
J gene: TRBJ2-5
clone size: .
CDR3 DNA: TGTGCCAGCAGTGAAGGGTTCAACGGGGAGACCCAGTACTTC
CDR3 protein: CASSEGFNGETQYF

V gene: TRBV28
D gene: .
J gene: TRBJ1-2
clone size: .
CDR3 DNA: TGTGCCAGCAGTGGGCAGGGATTAGGGGACTATGGCTACACCTTC
CDR3 protein: CASSGQGLGDYGYTF

V gene: TRBV7-6
D gene: TRBD2
J gene: TRBJ2-5
clone size: .
CDR3 DNA: TGTGCCAGCAGCCCTAGGACTAGCGGGAGGGAAGAGACCCAGTACTTC
CDR3 protein: CASSPRTSGREETQYF

V gene: TRBV19
D gene: TRBD1
J gene: TRBJ1-5
clone size: few
CDR3 DNA: TGTGCCAGTAGTATAGTTGTAACCGGGACAGGGGGCCGGCAGCCCCAGCATTTT
CDR3 protein: CASSIVVTGTGGRQPQHF

V gene: TRBV5-4
D gene: .
J gene: TRBJ2-1
clone size: .
CDR3 DNA: TGTGCCAGCAGCTTGCCCATCAAGGATGAGCAGTTCTTC
CDR3 protein: CASSLPIKDEQFF

V gene: TRBV19
D gene: TRBD1
J gene: TRBJ2-7
clone size: .
CDR3 DNA: TGTGCCAGTAGCTCGGGACAGGGACTGACCTACGAGCAGTACTTC
CDR3 protein: CASSSGQGLTYEQYF

V gene: TRBV5-6
D gene: TRBD2
J gene: TRBJ2-7
clone size: .
CDR3 DNA: TGTGCCAGCAGCTTGGCCGGGGGACTAGCGGGAGGGCCGAACGAGCAGTACTTC
CDR3 protein: CASSLAGGLAGGPNEQYF

V gene: TRBV28
D gene: .
J gene: TRBJ2-7
clone size: once
CDR3 DNA: TGTGCCAGCAGTTTCTCCGTTCTGGGGCCGTTAAACTACGAGCAGTACTTC
CDR3 protein: CASSFSVLGPLNYEQYF

V gene: TRBV7-9
D gene: .
J gene: TRBJ1-1
clone size: .
CDR3 DNA: TGTGCCAGCAGCTTATACCAGAACACTGAAGCTTTCTTT
CDR3 protein: CASSLYQNTEAFF

V gene: TRBV25-1
D gene: .
J gene: TRBJ2-2
clone size: .
CDR3 DNA: TGTGCCAGCAGCGGGGCCGGGACACTTCCTACCGGGGAGCTGTTTTTT
CDR3 protein: CASSGAGTLPTGELFF

V gene: TRBV27
D gene: TRBD2
J gene: TRBJ2-5
clone size: .
CDR3 DNA: TGTGCCAGCAGTTTAAACGGCGGGAGGGCCAAAGAGACCCAGTACTTC
CDR3 protein: CASSLNGGRAKETQYF

V gene: TRBV27
D gene: TRBD2
J gene: TRBJ2-7
clone size: once
CDR3 DNA: TGTGCCAGCAGTTTACTAGCGGGAGGCGGCCCCTACGAGCAGTACTTC
CDR3 protein: CASSLLAGGGPYEQYF

V gene: TRBV7-9
D gene: .
J gene: TRBJ1-1
clone size: .
CDR3 DNA: TGTGCCAGCAGCTCCAGGACCCAGAACACTGAAGCTTTCTTT
CDR3 protein: CASSSRTQNTEAFF

V gene: TRBV29-1
D gene: TRBD1
J gene: TRBJ1-2
clone size: .
CDR3 DNA: TGCAGCGTTGTGATCGGGACAGGACGGGGCTACACCTTC
CDR3 protein: CSVVIGTGRGYTF

V gene: TRBV7-3
D gene: .
J gene: TRBJ2-1
clone size: .
CDR3 DNA: TGTGCCAGCAGCTTTGCCCGTGGCGTTGAGCAGTTCTTC
CDR3 protein: CASSFARGVEQFF

V gene: TRBV4-3
D gene: .
J gene: TRBJ2-2
clone size: .
CDR3 DNA: TGCGCCAGCAGCCAAGATGACTCCACCGGGGAGCTGTTTTTT
CDR3 protein: CASSQDDSTGELFF

V gene: TRBV6-5
D gene: .
J gene: TRBJ2-7
clone size: .
CDR3 DNA: TGTGCCAGCAGTTACGAAGGGTCCGCCTACGAGCAGTACTTC
CDR3 protein: CASSYEGSAYEQYF

V gene: TRBV7-9
D gene: .
J gene: TRBJ2-6
clone size: few
CDR3 DNA: TGTGCCAGCAGCTTCTTTAACTCTGGGGCCAACGTCCTGACTTTC
CDR3 protein: CASSFFNSGANVLTF

V gene: TRBV4-3
D gene: .
J gene: TRBJ2-2
clone size: .
CDR3 DNA: TGCGCCAGCAGCCATTTACAGGGTTCCGGGGAGCTGTTTTTT
CDR3 protein: CASSHLQGSGELFF

V gene: TRBV4-2
D gene: TRBD2
J gene: TRBJ2-5
clone size: .
CDR3 DNA: TGTGCCAGCAGCCGACTAGCGGGAGGGCGGGAGACCCAGTACTTC
CDR3 protein: CASSRLAGGRETQYF

V gene: TRBV4-3
D gene: .
J gene: TRBJ1-2
clone size: .
CDR3 DNA: TGCGCCAGCAGCCAAGATGGAGGGGCGAAGGGCTACACCTTC
CDR3 protein: CASSQDGGAKGYTF